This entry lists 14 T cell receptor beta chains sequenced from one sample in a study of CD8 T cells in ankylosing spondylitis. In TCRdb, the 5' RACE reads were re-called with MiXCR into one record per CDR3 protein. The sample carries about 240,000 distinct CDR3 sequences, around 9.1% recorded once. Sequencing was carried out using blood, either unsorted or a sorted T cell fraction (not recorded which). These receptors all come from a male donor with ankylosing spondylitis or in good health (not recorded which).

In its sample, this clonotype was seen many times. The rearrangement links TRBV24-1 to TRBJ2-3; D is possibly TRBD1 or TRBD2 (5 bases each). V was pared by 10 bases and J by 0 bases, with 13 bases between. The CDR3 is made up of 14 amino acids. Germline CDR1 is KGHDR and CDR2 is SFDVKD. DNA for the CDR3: TGTGCCACTTCGAGCCGGGACAGCACAGATACGCAGTATTTT. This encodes CATSSRDSTDTQYF.

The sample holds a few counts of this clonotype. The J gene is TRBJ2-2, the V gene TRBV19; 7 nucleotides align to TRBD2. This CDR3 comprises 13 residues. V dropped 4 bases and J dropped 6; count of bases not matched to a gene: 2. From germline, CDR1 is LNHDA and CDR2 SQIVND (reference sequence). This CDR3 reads CASSTSGAGELFF. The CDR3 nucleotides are TGTGCCAGTAGTACGAGCGGGGCCGGGGAGCTGTTTTTT. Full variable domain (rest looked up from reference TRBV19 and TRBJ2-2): DGGITQSPKYLFRKEGQNVTLSCEQNLNHDAMYWYRQDPGQGLRLIYYSQIVNDFQKGDIAEGYSVSREKKESFPLTVTSAQKNPTAFYLCASSTSGAGELFFGEGSRLTVL.

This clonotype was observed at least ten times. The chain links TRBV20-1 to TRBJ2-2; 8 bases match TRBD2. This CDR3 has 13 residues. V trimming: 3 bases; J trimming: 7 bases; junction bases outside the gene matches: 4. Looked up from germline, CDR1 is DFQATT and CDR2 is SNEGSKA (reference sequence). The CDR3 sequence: CSASGLANGELFF. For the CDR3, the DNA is TGCAGTGCTAGTGGACTAGCCAACGGGGAGCTGTTTTTT.

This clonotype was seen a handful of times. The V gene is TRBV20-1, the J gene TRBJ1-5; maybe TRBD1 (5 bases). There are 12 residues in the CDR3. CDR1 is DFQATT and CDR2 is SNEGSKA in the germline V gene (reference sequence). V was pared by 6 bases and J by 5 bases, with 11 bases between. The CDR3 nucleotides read TGCAGTGCCGGGGCAGGCGATCAGCCCCAGCATTTT. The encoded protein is CSAGAGDQPQHF.

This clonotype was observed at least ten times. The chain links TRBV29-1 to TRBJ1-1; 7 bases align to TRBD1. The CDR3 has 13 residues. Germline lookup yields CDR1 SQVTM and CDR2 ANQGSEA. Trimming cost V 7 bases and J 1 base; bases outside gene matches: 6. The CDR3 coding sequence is TGCAGCGGGCGGACAGGATCGAACACTGAAGCTTTCTTT. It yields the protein CSGRTGSNTEAFF.

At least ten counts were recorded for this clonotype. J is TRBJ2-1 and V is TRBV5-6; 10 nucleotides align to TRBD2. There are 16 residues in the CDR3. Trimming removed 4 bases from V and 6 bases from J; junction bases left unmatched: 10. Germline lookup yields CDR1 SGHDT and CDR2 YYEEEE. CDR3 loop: CASSKIGLAESNEQFF. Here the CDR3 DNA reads TGTGCCAGCAGCAAAATCGGACTAGCGGAGAGCAATGAGCAGTTCTTC.

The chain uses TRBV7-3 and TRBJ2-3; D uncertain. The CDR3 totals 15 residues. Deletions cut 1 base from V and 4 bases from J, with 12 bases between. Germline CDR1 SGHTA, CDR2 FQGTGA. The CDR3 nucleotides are TGTGCCAGCAGCTTAAGGCAGAGCACCCCAGATACGCAGTATTTT. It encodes CASSLRQSTPDTQYF.

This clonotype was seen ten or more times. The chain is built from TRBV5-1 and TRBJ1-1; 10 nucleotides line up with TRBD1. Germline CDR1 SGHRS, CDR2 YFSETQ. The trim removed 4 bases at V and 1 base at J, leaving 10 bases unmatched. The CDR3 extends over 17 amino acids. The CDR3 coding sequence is TGCGCCAGCAGCACTCGCCGGGGGGACAGGGGGAACACTGAAGCTTTCTTT. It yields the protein CASSTRRGDRGNTEAFF.

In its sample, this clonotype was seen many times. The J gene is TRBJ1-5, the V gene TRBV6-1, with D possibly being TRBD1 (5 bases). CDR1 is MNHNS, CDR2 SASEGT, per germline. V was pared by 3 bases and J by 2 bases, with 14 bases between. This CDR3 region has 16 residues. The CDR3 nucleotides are TGTGCCAGCAGTGATGGTTCAGGGTACGGCAATCAGCCCCAGCATTTT. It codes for CASSDGSGYGNQPQHF.

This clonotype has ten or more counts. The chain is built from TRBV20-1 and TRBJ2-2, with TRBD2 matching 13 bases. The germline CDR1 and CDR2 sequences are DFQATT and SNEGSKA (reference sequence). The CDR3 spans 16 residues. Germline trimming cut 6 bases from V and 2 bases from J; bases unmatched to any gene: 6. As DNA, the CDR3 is TGCAGTGCAAGGGGACTAGCGGGATCTAACACCGGGGAGCTGTTTTTT. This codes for CSARGLAGSNTGELFF.

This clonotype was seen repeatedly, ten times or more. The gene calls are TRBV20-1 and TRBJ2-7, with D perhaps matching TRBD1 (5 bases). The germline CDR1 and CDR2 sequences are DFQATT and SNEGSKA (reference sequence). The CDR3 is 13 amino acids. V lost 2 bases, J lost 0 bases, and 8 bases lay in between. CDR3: CSARRGSSYEQYF. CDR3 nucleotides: TGCAGTGCTAGAAGGGGTTCCTCCTACGAGCAGTACTTC.

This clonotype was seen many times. The CDR3 bases are TGTGCCAGCAGTGTCGGGACAGGGAACACCGGGGAGCTGTTTTTT. This encodes CASSVGTGNTGELFF. This chain uses TRBV2 with TRBJ2-2; 8 nucleotides agree with TRBD1. Looked up from germline, CDR1 is SNHLY and CDR2 is FYNNEI. The CDR3 runs 15 residues. J lost 1 base, V lost 4 bases, and 2 bases had no gene match.

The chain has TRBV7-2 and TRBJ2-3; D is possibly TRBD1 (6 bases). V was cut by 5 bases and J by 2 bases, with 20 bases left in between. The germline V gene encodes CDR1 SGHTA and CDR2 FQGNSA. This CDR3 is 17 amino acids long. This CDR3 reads CASSGGLGFSNTDTQYF. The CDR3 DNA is TGTGCCAGCAGCGGGGGCCTGGGGTTTTCGAACACAGATACGCAGTATTTT.

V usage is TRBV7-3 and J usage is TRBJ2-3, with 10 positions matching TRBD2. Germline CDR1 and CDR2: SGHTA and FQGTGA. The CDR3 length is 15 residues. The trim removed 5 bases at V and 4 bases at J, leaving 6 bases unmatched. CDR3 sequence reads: CASSPSSGSSDTQYF. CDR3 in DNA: TGTGCCAGCAGCCCTTCTAGCGGGAGCTCAGATACGCAGTATTTT. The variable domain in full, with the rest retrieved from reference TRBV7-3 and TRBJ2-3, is GAGVSQTPSNKVTEKGKYVELRCDPISGHTALYWYRQSLGQGPEFLIYFQGTGAADDSGLPNDRFFAVRPEGSVSTLKIQRTERGDSAVYLCASSPSSGSSDTQYFGPGTRLTVL.